The clone carrying this TCR beta chain was seen a handful of times. The data originate from a study of blood T cell repertoires in COVID-19. Study summary: The samples span acute and convalescent COVID-19 from the United States, Italy and Spain.

Trimming at V came to 2 bases and at J to 4 bases, leaving 9 bases not matched to a gene. The CDR3 runs 16 residues. Per the germline V gene, CDR1 is MGHRA and CDR2 is YSYEKL. In the source study's methods: Amplification with reference gene primers provided the estimates of nucleated cell counts. Here immunoSEQ multiplex PCR was the method, and the copy in TCRdb shows in-frame clones only, minus some. V and J calls and clone size are those listed in that table; D and trimming were worked out from the DNA. Seen here are 300,000 to 400,000 clones, approximately 88% observed once, and the top ten hold 1.5% to 2%.

The sample taken for sequencing was peripheral blood. This chain uses TRBV4-1 with TRBJ1-2, with TRBD1 identical over 8 bases. The source is a young woman with COVID-19, enrolled during active disease. For the CDR3, the DNA is TGCGCCAGCAGCCAATTGACAGGGGCTTCCTCCTATGGCTACACCTTC. Amino acid sequence: CASSQLTGASSYGYTF.